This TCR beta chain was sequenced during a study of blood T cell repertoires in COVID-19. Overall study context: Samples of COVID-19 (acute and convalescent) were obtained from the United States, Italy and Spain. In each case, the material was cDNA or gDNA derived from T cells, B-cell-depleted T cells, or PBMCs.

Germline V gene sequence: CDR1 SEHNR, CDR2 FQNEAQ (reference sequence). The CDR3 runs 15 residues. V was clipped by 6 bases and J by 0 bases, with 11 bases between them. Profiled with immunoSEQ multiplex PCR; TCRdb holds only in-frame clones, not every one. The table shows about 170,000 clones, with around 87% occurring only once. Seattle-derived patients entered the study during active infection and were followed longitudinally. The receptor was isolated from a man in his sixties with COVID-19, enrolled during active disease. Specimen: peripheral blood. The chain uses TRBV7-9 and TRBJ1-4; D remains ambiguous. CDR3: CASRGTETTNEKLFF. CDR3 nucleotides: TGTGCCAGCAGGGGTACAGAAACAACTAATGAAAAACTGTTTTTT. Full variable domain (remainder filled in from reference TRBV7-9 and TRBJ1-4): DTGVSQNPRHKITKRGQNVTFRCDPISEHNRLYWYRQTLGQGPEFLTYFQNEAQLEKSRLLSDRFSAERPKGSFSTLEIQRTEQGDSAMYLCASRGTETTNEKLFFGSGTQLSVL.